A single sample is the source of the 25 T cell receptor beta chains below, sequenced in a study of blood T cell repertoires in COVID-19. The table came from immunoSEQ multiplex PCR; TCRdb's copy has only in-frame clones and leaves some out. This sample has about 170,000 clones, with about 88% found just once. The specimen was peripheral blood. These receptors all come from an elderly woman in a cohort sampled during active or convalescent COVID-19.

This sequence joins TRBV7-2 and TRBJ2-3; TRBD1 aligns across 7 bases. CDR1 is SGHTA and CDR2 is FQGNSA in the germline V gene. The CDR3 runs 15 residues. V was clipped by 5 bases and J by 5 bases; unmatched bases: 10. CDR3 region: CASSPLGGWVDTQYF. The CDR3 region has the DNA TGTGCCAGCAGCCCCCTAGGGGGCTGGGTAGATACGCAGTATTTT.

The chain couples TRBV7-2 to TRBJ1-2; D not certain. The CDR3 length is 14 residues. Trimming removed 1 base at V and 8 bases at J, with 14 bases between. CDR1 is SGHTA, CDR2 FQGNSA, per germline. The CDR3 loop reads CASSLGLYTGGYTF. The CDR3 bases are TGTGCCAGCAGCTTAGGACTGTATACTGGAGGCTACACCTTC.

V is TRBV15 and J is TRBJ2-7; TRBD2 is a possible D gene (6 bases). Germline CDR1 is LNHNV and CDR2 is YYDKDF (reference sequence). V gave up 3 bases and J gave up 3 bases, with 24 bases separating them. There are 18 residues in the CDR3. Written as DNA, the CDR3 is TGTGCCACCAGCAGGACCTCGGGGCCCGGGACGGGAGTCTACGAGCAGTACTTC. This codes for CATSRTSGPGTGVYEQYF.

The rearrangement joins TRBV7-2 to TRBJ1-3; D might be TRBD1 (6 bases). Trimming shortened V by 0 bases and J by 2 bases, and 11 bases separated the two germline ends. The CDR3 sequence is 16 residues long. Germline-derived CDR1 and CDR2 are SGHTA and FQGNSA. CDR3 sequence: CASSLAQGTPGNTIYF. CDR3 nucleotides: TGTGCCAGCAGCTTAGCTCAGGGGACCCCTGGAAACACCATATATTTT.

J is TRBJ2-3 and V is TRBV10-3; a weak D match, TRBD2 (5 bases). This CDR3 region has 14 residues. V was cut by 2 bases and J by 5 bases, with 11 bases left in between. Germline V gives CDR1 ENHRY, CDR2 SYGVKD. The CDR3 here is CAISERELQDTQYF. The DNA of the CDR3 is TGTGCCATCAGTGAGAGGGAGCTACAAGATACGCAGTATTTT.

This rearrangement joins TRBV6-1 to TRBJ1-2; a weak D match, TRBD1 (5 bases). Trimming took 1 base from V and 3 from J, leaving 12 bases between them. The CDR3 has 15 amino acids. CDR1 and CDR2 (germline): MNHNS, SASEGT. The CDR3 DNA reads as TGTGCCAGCAGTGAAGGGAGGAGGGACCACTATGGCTACACCTTC. This gives the protein CASSEGRRDHYGYTF.

This clone was counted a single time. This chain connects TRBV18 to TRBJ1-5, with 7 bases matching TRBD1. V trimming: 5 bases; J trimming: 3 bases; junction bases outside the gene matches: 22. In germline, CDR1 is KGHSH, CDR2 LQKENI. The CDR3 has 20 residues. In DNA form, the CDR3 reads TGTGCCAGCTCATCCTTATCCGGGACAGTGGGGACCTTAAACAATCAGCCCCAGCATTTT. Translating gives CASSSLSGTVGTLNNQPQHF.

The chain couples TRBV19 to TRBJ1-5; a possible D gene is TRBD1 (6 bases). V shed 5 bases and J shed 1 base, with 18 bases lying between them. The CDR3 consists of 17 residues. The germline gives CDR1 LNHDA, CDR2 SQIVND (reference sequence). The CDR3 sequence is CASSYTTTGRSNQPQHF. CDR3 bases: TGTGCCAGTAGTTATACCACCACAGGGCGGAGCAATCAGCCCCAGCATTTT.

V gene TRBV7-8 combines with J gene TRBJ1-2; the D gene is possibly TRBD1 (5 bases). Germline lookup yields CDR1 SGHVS and CDR2 FQNEAQ. V dropped 1 base and J dropped 8 bases, with 11 bases sitting between them. CDR3 length: 13 residues. Here the CDR3 DNA reads TGTGCCAGCAGCTTAGAGCGACAGCTCGGCTACACCTTC. Translation: CASSLERQLGYTF. The full variable domain, rest sourced from reference TRBV7-8 and TRBJ1-2, is GAGVSQSPRYKVAKRGQDVALRCDPISGHVSLFWYQQALGQGPEFLTYFQNEAQLDKSGLPSDRFFAERPEGSVSTLKIQRTQQEDSAVYLCASSLERQLGYTFGSGTRLTVV.

This chain joins TRBV11-2 and TRBJ1-5, with a weak D call TRBD1 (6 bases). Trimming removed 5 bases at V and 7 bases at J, with 15 bases between. This CDR3 comprises 14 residues. The germline CDR1 and CDR2 sequences are SGHAT and FQNNGV. CDR3 DNA sequence: TGTGCCAGCAGCCTAACAGGGTCCCACCAGCCCCAGCATTTT. It codes for CASSLTGSHQPQHF.

The V and J genes are TRBV6-5 and TRBJ1-3, with 7 positions matching TRBD1. This CDR3 is 15 amino acids long. CDR1 is MNHEY and CDR2 is SVGAGI in the germline V gene. Losses at the gene ends were 5 bases for V and 0 bases for J; bases not matched to a gene: 4. CDR3 DNA: TGTGCCAGCAGTCCTTCAGGGGGCTCTGGAAACACCATATATTTT. It yields the protein CASSPSGGSGNTIYF.

In this sample, this clone turned up once. This chain joins TRBV7-9 and TRBJ2-7; 9 nucleotides agree with TRBD1. Losses at the gene ends were 5 bases for V and 2 bases for J; bases not matched to a gene: 10. Germline lookup yields CDR1 SEHNR and CDR2 FQNEAQ (reference sequence). The CDR3 sequence is 16 residues long. The CDR3 reads CASSPRGQGKPYEQYF. In DNA form, the CDR3 reads TGTGCCAGCAGCCCACGAGGACAGGGGAAACCCTACGAGCAGTACTTC.

V and J are TRBV10-1 and TRBJ2-2; the D is unclear. V dropped 0 bases and J dropped 4 bases, with 3 bases sitting between them. This CDR3 has 13 amino acids. Germline lookup yields CDR1 WNHNN and CDR2 SYGVQD (reference sequence). The DNA for the CDR3 is TGCGCCAGCAGTGAGTCTATCACCGGGGAGCTGTTTTTT. It codes for CASSESITGELFF.

This clone was found once. The V and J genes are TRBV5-8 and TRBJ1-1; no clear D gene. The V and J ends lost 5 bases and 6 bases respectively, with 20 bases between them. Germline V lookup: CDR1 SGHTS, CDR2 YDEGEE. The CDR3 length is 15 residues. For the CDR3, the DNA is TGTGCCAGCAGGGACCGGGAGCTCTTGGGGTCTGAAGCTTTCTTT. It codes for CASRDRELLGSEAFF.

The CDR3 is CASSQDWGLGTEAFF. CDR3 DNA: TGTGCCAGCAGCCAAGATTGGGGGCTGGGCACTGAAGCTTTCTTT. This chain uses TRBV14 with TRBJ1-1; D is possibly TRBD1 (6 bases). The CDR3 extends over 15 amino acids. V was pared by 0 bases and J by 4 bases, with 12 bases between. Per germline, CDR1 SGHDN and CDR2 FVKESK.

The chain is built from TRBV28 and TRBJ2-7; perhaps TRBD2 as D (6 bases). The CDR3 has 16 residues. The ends were cut back, 6 bases at V and 1 base at J, with 19 bases in the middle. CDR1 MDHEN and CDR2 SYDVKM come from the germline V gene. CDR3: CASSPTGTLLSYEQYF. CDR3 DNA sequence: TGTGCCAGCAGCCCTACCGGGACTTTGCTATCCTACGAGCAGTACTTC. The full variable domain, rest sourced from reference TRBV28 and TRBJ2-7, is DVKVTQSSRYLVKRTGEKVFLECVQDMDHENMFWYRQDPGLGLRLIYFSYDVKMKEKGDIPEGYSVSREKKERFSLILESASTNQTSMYLCASSPTGTLLSYEQYFGPGTRLTVT.

This CDR3 reads CASTDTSYEQYF. CDR3 DNA sequence: TGTGCCAGCACGGACACCTCCTACGAGCAGTACTTC. This chain uses TRBV5-4 with TRBJ2-7; possibly TRBD1 for D (5 bases). V was pared by 6 bases and J by 0 bases, with 7 bases between. The CDR3 runs 12 residues. Germline V gives CDR1 SGHNT, CDR2 YYREEE (reference sequence). The variable domain in full, completed from reference TRBV5-4 and TRBJ2-7, reads ETGVTQSPTHLIKTRGQQVTLRCSSQSGHNTVSWYQQALGQGPQFIFQYYREEENGRGNFPPRFSGLQFPNYSSELNVNALELDDSALYLCASTDTSYEQYFGPGTRLTVT.

The chain joins TRBV28 to TRBJ1-2; 7 bases are a match to TRBD1. J lost 2 bases, V lost 5 bases, and 5 bases had no gene match. The CDR3 contains 14 residues. From germline, CDR1 is MDHEN and CDR2 SYDVKM. This chain's CDR3 is CASSLLTGNYGYTF. As DNA, the CDR3 is TGTGCCAGCAGTCTACTGACAGGGAACTATGGCTACACCTTC.

This clone was counted between two and nine times. The J gene is TRBJ1-1, the V gene TRBV6-2 or TRBV6-3, with 9 positions matching TRBD1. V lost 2 bases and J lost 1; bases outside the gene matches: 8. The V gene's germline CDR1 is MNHEY and CDR2 SVGEGT. The CDR3 is 17 residues long. The CDR3 sequence is CASSYRTLGQGNTEAFF. Written as DNA, the CDR3 is TGTGCCAGCAGTTACCGGACTTTGGGACAGGGGAACACTGAAGCTTTCTTT.

The chain is built from TRBV28 and TRBJ2-7; 9 bases are a match to TRBD1. CDR3 size: 15 residues. V was pared by 3 bases and J by 6 bases, with 9 bases of the junction left unmatched. Per germline, CDR1 MDHEN and CDR2 SYDVKM. The CDR3 nucleotides read TGTGCCAGCAGTTTTAGTGGAGGACAGGGGAGCGAGCAGTACTTC. Residues: CASSFSGGQGSEQYF. The whole variable domain, remainder taken from reference TRBV28 and TRBJ2-7, is DVKVTQSSRYLVKRTGEKVFLECVQDMDHENMFWYRQDPGLGLRLIYFSYDVKMKEKGDIPEGYSVSREKKERFSLILESASTNQTSMYLCASSFSGGQGSEQYFGPGTRLTVT.

This chain connects TRBV30 to TRBJ1-5; 11 bases fit TRBD1. The CDR3 runs to 17 residues. With 0 bases clipped from V and 3 bases from J, the junction kept 7 bases outside the gene matches. From germline, CDR1 is GTSNPN and CDR2 SVGIG (reference sequence). DNA for the CDR3: TGTGCCTGGAGTGTAAGGACAGGGGGCTTCCACAATCAGCCCCAGCATTTT. Protein product: CAWSVRTGGFHNQPQHF.

This clone was seen only once. This chain connects TRBV28 to TRBJ1-2, with 11 positions matching TRBD1. The germline gives CDR1 MDHEN, CDR2 SYDVKM. After removal of 6 bases from V and 7 bases from J, the junction contained 10 bases not matched to a gene. The CDR3 is made up of 15 amino acids. CDR3 residues: CASSWGQGVIGGYTF. The CDR3 DNA is TGTGCCAGCAGCTGGGGACAGGGGGTAATAGGTGGCTACACCTTC.

The chain is built from TRBV19 and TRBJ2-5; 9 bases are a match to TRBD1. V lost 5 bases, J lost 3 bases, and 7 bases stayed unmatched. The CDR3 covers 15 residues. Germline CDR1 and CDR2: LNHDA and SQIVND (reference sequence). CDR3 sequence (DNA): TGTGCCAGTAGTGCACTCGACAGGGGGAAAGAGACCCAGTACTTC. Translation: CASSALDRGKETQYF.

The V call is TRBV3-1 (or the pseudogene TRBV3-2), the J call TRBJ2-7; TRBD1 is a possible D gene (5 bases). Looked up from germline, CDR1 is LGHDT and CDR2 is YNNKEL (reference sequence). V gave up 4 bases and J gave up 3 bases, with 7 bases separating them. CDR3 size: 12 residues. CDR3 in DNA: TGTGCCAGCAGCCGAAGGGGCTACGAGCAGTACGTC. As protein: CASSRRGYEQYV.

The chain combines TRBV27 with TRBJ2-2, with 13 bases identical to TRBD2. CDR3 size: 15 residues. The V and J ends lost 3 bases and 5 bases, in that order; junction bases with no gene match: 0. Per the germline V gene, CDR1 is MNHEY and CDR2 is SMNVEV (reference sequence). The CDR3 sequence: CASSLGLAGTGELFF. CDR3 in DNA: TGTGCCAGCAGTTTGGGACTAGCGGGAACCGGGGAGCTGTTTTTT.